This is a list of T cell receptor beta chains from one sample in a study of follicular helper T cells after annual influenza vaccination. TCRdb's copy holds only in-frame clones and misses some; the assay was immunoSEQ multiplex PCR. The sample records about 6,800 clones, around four fifths being singletons. Specimen: CXCR5- memory CD4+ T cells sorted from blood, collected 7 days after influenza vaccination. These receptors were obtained from an adult who received the influenza vaccine. Both conserved end residues are part of each CDR3. The order of the fields is CDR3 length, V gene, clone size, J gene, D gene, CDR3 DNA, CDR3 protein. The D gene is left open where the match is weak. Clone size appears in some rows only: once, few, many, or a class for an expanded clone.

len: 15
v_gene: TRBV19
abundance: .
j_gene: TRBJ1-2
d_gene: TRBD1
CDR3nt: TGTGCCAGTAGTACGGGACAGGGGGCGTACTATGGCTACACCTTC
CDR3aa: CASSTGQGAYYGYTF

len: 16
v_gene: TRBV28
abundance: .
j_gene: TRBJ2-1
d_gene: TRBD2
CDR3nt: TGTGCCAGCAGTTTACTAGCGGGAGCTTTGTACAATGAGCAGTTCTTC
CDR3aa: CASSLLAGALYNEQFF

len: 12
v_gene: TRBV18
abundance: .
j_gene: TRBJ2-1
d_gene: TRBD1
CDR3nt: TGTGCCAGCTCTACAGGGGACAATGAGCAGTTCTTC
CDR3aa: CASSTGDNEQFF

len: 12
v_gene: TRBV19
abundance: .
j_gene: TRBJ1-5
d_gene: .
CDR3nt: TGTGCCAGTAAGTTGGGGGATCAGCCCCAGCATTTT
CDR3aa: CASKLGDQPQHF

len: 15
v_gene: TRBV4-2
abundance: .
j_gene: TRBJ2-5
d_gene: .
CDR3nt: TGTGCCAGCAGCCAAGAGGGGCAGACCCAAGAGACCCAGTACTTC
CDR3aa: CASSQEGQTQETQYF

len: 15
v_gene: TRBV19
abundance: .
j_gene: TRBJ2-3
d_gene: TRBD2
CDR3nt: TGTGCCAGTGGGCGACTAGCGGGGGGTATAGATACGCAGTATTTT
CDR3aa: CASGRLAGGIDTQYF

len: 13
v_gene: TRBV11-1
abundance: .
j_gene: TRBJ2-1
d_gene: .
CDR3nt: TGTGCCAGCAGCGCCTGGACAGCTAATGAGCAGTTCTTC
CDR3aa: CASSAWTANEQFF

len: 16
v_gene: TRBV11-1
abundance: .
j_gene: TRBJ2-1
d_gene: TRBD1
CDR3nt: TGTGCCAGCAGCCACCCCCGGACAGGGGCCTACAATGAGCAGTTCTTC
CDR3aa: CASSHPRTGAYNEQFF

len: 13
v_gene: TRBV29-1
abundance: .
j_gene: TRBJ1-1
d_gene: .
CDR3nt: TGCAGCGTCGTTACAGGGCTGGGCACTGAAGCTTTCTTT
CDR3aa: CSVVTGLGTEAFF

len: 15
v_gene: TRBV18
abundance: .
j_gene: TRBJ1-6
d_gene: TRBD1
CDR3nt: TGTGCCAGCTCACCAGGGCAGGGGGCGGCTTCACCCCTCCACTTT
CDR3aa: CASSPGQGAASPLHF

len: 15
v_gene: TRBV6-5
abundance: .
j_gene: TRBJ1-1
d_gene: .
CDR3nt: TGTGCCAGCAGTTACAAACAGGTGGTGGTCACTGAAGCTTTCTTT
CDR3aa: CASSYKQVVVTEAFF

len: 17
v_gene: TRBV27
abundance: .
j_gene: TRBJ2-2
d_gene: TRBD2
CDR3nt: TGTGCCAGCAGTTTTCGACTAGCGGGAGGTAGACACCGGGGAGCTGTTTTT
CDR3aa: CASSFRLAGGRHRGAVF

len: 13
v_gene: TRBV5-1
abundance: .
j_gene: TRBJ2-2
d_gene: .
CDR3nt: TGCGCCAGCAGCTTGGTGGGCACCGGGGAGCTGTTTTTT
CDR3aa: CASSLVGTGELFF

len: 14
v_gene: TRBV5-1
abundance: .
j_gene: TRBJ2-7
d_gene: TRBD1
CDR3nt: TGCGCCAGCAGCCAGAGGGGACAGGCCTACGAGCAGTACTTC
CDR3aa: CASSQRGQAYEQYF

len: 15
v_gene: TRBV18
abundance: .
j_gene: TRBJ1-5
d_gene: .
CDR3nt: TGTGCCAGCTCACCCAGGGCCCTTAGCAATCAGCCCCAGCATTTT
CDR3aa: CASSPRALSNQPQHF

len: 18
v_gene: TRBV11-1
abundance: .
j_gene: TRBJ1-5
d_gene: TRBD1
CDR3nt: TGTGCCAGCAGCTTAGCCCCCACAGGGGGCCCAGGGAATCAGCCCCAGCATTTT
CDR3aa: CASSLAPTGGPGNQPQHF

len: 14
v_gene: TRBV5-1
abundance: once
j_gene: TRBJ2-1
d_gene: .
CDR3nt: TGCGCCAGCAGCTTCCCGGGTAGGGCCAATGAGCAGTTCTTC
CDR3aa: CASSFPGRANEQFF

len: 14
v_gene: TRBV21-1
abundance: .
j_gene: TRBJ1-1
d_gene: .
CDR3nt: TGTGCCAGCAGCATTGGACGGCTCAACACTGAAGCTTTCTTT
CDR3aa: CASSIGRLNTEAFF

len: 14
v_gene: TRBV6-6
abundance: .
j_gene: TRBJ1-5
d_gene: .
CDR3nt: TGTGCCAGCAGTTCCCTCAGGAGCAATCAGCCCCAGCATTTT
CDR3aa: CASSSLRSNQPQHF

len: 12
v_gene: TRBV6-5
abundance: once
j_gene: TRBJ1-2
d_gene: .
CDR3nt: TGTGCCAGCGGGCGCAGAACTTATGGCTACACCTTC
CDR3aa: CASGRRTYGYTF

len: 16
v_gene: TRBV5-1
abundance: .
j_gene: TRBJ2-3
d_gene: TRBD2
CDR3nt: TGCGCCAGCAGCCGCTCTAGCGGGTGGAGCACAGATACGCAGTATTTT
CDR3aa: CASSRSSGWSTDTQYF

len: 14
v_gene: TRBV5-1
abundance: .
j_gene: TRBJ2-1
d_gene: TRBD2
CDR3nt: TGCGCCAGCAGCTTAGGGACTAGCTCCAATGAGCAGTTCTTC
CDR3aa: CASSLGTSSNEQFF

len: 13
v_gene: TRBV6-4
abundance: .
j_gene: TRBJ1-5
d_gene: .
CDR3nt: TGTGCCAGCAGTGCCGACAGTAATCAGCCCCAGCATTTT
CDR3aa: CASSADSNQPQHF

len: 16
v_gene: TRBV7-2
abundance: once
j_gene: TRBJ2-1
d_gene: .
CDR3nt: TGTGCCAGCAGCTTATCGTACTACGCCCCTCAGGGTGAGCAGTTCTTC
CDR3aa: CASSLSYYAPQGEQFF

len: 16
v_gene: TRBV29-1
abundance: .
j_gene: TRBJ2-2
d_gene: TRBD2
CDR3nt: TGCAGCGCCGTCAGACTAGCGGGAGAAGGAACCGGGGAGCTGTTTTTT
CDR3aa: CSAVRLAGEGTGELFF

len: 14
v_gene: TRBV4-2
abundance: once
j_gene: TRBJ2-4
d_gene: .
CDR3nt: TGTGCCAGCAGCCAAGATGAGGGAAATTACATTCAGTACTTC
CDR3aa: CASSQDEGNYIQYF

len: 15
v_gene: TRBV7-8
abundance: few
j_gene: TRBJ1-2
d_gene: TRBD1
CDR3nt: TGTGCCAGCAGCCCGTGGGACAGGGGGCCCTATGGCTACACCTTC
CDR3aa: CASSPWDRGPYGYTF

len: 14
v_gene: TRBV6-5
abundance: .
j_gene: TRBJ2-4
d_gene: TRBD2
CDR3nt: TGTGCCAGCAGTAGGACTAGCGGCAAAAACATTCAGTACTTC
CDR3aa: CASSRTSGKNIQYF

len: 13
v_gene: TRBV14
abundance: .
j_gene: TRBJ2-3
d_gene: .
CDR3nt: TGTGCCAGCAGCCCCCAGGCCTTGGGGATGCAGTATTTT
CDR3aa: CASSPQALGMQYF

len: 14
v_gene: TRBV2
abundance: once
j_gene: TRBJ2-7
d_gene: .
CDR3nt: TGTGCCACCCGCCCGGTTAAAGGGTCCTACGAGCAGTACTTC
CDR3aa: CATRPVKGSYEQYF

len: 12
v_gene: TRBV30
abundance: .
j_gene: TRBJ2-3
d_gene: .
CDR3nt: TGTGCCTGGAGCTCACGGCGGGGAGGCCAGTATTTT
CDR3aa: CAWSSRRGGQYF

len: 14
v_gene: TRBV10-3
abundance: .
j_gene: TRBJ2-5
d_gene: TRBD2
CDR3nt: TGTGCCATCGGACCTCGTAGCGGGGAAGAGACCCAGTACTTC
CDR3aa: CAIGPRSGEETQYF

len: 15
v_gene: TRBV6-6
abundance: .
j_gene: TRBJ1-2
d_gene: .
CDR3nt: TGTGCCAGCAGTCCAGGACGGGAGAATAACTATGGCTACACCTTC
CDR3aa: CASSPGRENNYGYTF

len: 14
v_gene: TRBV6-5
abundance: .
j_gene: TRBJ1-6
d_gene: TRBD1
CDR3nt: TGTGCCAGCAGTTTTGAGACAGGGTTCTTCCCCCTCCACTTT
CDR3aa: CASSFETGFFPLHF

len: 14
v_gene: TRBV27
abundance: .
j_gene: TRBJ2-1
d_gene: .
CDR3nt: TGTGCCAGCAGTTTATCGGGAGTGAACAATGAGCAGTTCTTC
CDR3aa: CASSLSGVNNEQFF

len: 13
v_gene: TRBV18
abundance: .
j_gene: TRBJ1-2
d_gene: .
CDR3nt: TGTGCCAGCTCACCCTCAGACACGCGGGGCTACACCTTC
CDR3aa: CASSPSDTRGYTF

len: 16
v_gene: TRBV5-1
abundance: .
j_gene: TRBJ2-2
d_gene: TRBD1
CDR3nt: TGCGCCAGCAGCCCGCTAGGGGGCTCGAACACCGGGGAGCTGTTTTTT
CDR3aa: CASSPLGGSNTGELFF

len: 17
v_gene: TRBV28
abundance: .
j_gene: TRBJ2-2
d_gene: TRBD2
CDR3nt: TGTGCCAGCAGTTTATGGTCACTAGCGGGAGGGCCGGGGGAGCTGTTTTTT
CDR3aa: CASSLWSLAGGPGELFF

len: 16
v_gene: TRBV6-1
abundance: .
j_gene: TRBJ1-5
d_gene: .
CDR3nt: TGTGCCAGCAGAGAACCCAGGGGCCCTGGGAATCAGCCCCAGCATTTT
CDR3aa: CASREPRGPGNQPQHF

len: 11
v_gene: TRBV5-8
abundance: .
j_gene: TRBJ1-2
d_gene: TRBD1
CDR3nt: TGTGCCTCCCGACAGGGAGGGGGCTACACCTTC
CDR3aa: CASRQGGGYTF

len: 16
v_gene: TRBV5-1
abundance: .
j_gene: TRBJ2-3
d_gene: TRBD2
CDR3nt: TGCGCCAGCAGCACCCTCGGTAGCGGGAAGGGAGATACGCAGTATTTT
CDR3aa: CASSTLGSGKGDTQYF

len: 16
v_gene: TRBV28
abundance: .
j_gene: TRBJ2-1
d_gene: TRBD1
CDR3nt: TGTGCCAGCGAAGAGACGTCCGGACAGGGGTACAATGAGCAGTTCTTC
CDR3aa: CASEETSGQGYNEQFF

len: 13
v_gene: TRBV7-7
abundance: .
j_gene: TRBJ1-1
d_gene: .
CDR3nt: TGTGCTAGCAGCTTAGAAATGGGGGGTGAAGCTTTCTTT
CDR3aa: CASSLEMGGEAFF

len: 12
v_gene: TRBV5-1
abundance: .
j_gene: TRBJ1-2
d_gene: .
CDR3nt: TGCGCCAGCAGCTTGACAGGGTATGGCTACACCTTC
CDR3aa: CASSLTGYGYTF

len: 14
v_gene: TRBV5-4
abundance: .
j_gene: TRBJ2-1
d_gene: .
CDR3nt: TGTGCCAGCAGCCGACGTGGGGTGGACAATGAGCAGTTCTTC
CDR3aa: CASSRRGVDNEQFF

len: 15
v_gene: TRBV7-2
abundance: .
j_gene: TRBJ1-4
d_gene: .
CDR3nt: TGTGCCAGCAGCTTAAGAAGGGGATCTAATGAAAAACTGTTTTTT
CDR3aa: CASSLRRGSNEKLFF

len: 13
v_gene: TRBV7-3
abundance: .
j_gene: TRBJ1-1
d_gene: TRBD1
CDR3nt: TGTGCCAGCAGCTTTGGGACAGGCTATGAAGCTTTCTTT
CDR3aa: CASSFGTGYEAFF

len: 14
v_gene: TRBV9
abundance: .
j_gene: TRBJ2-5
d_gene: TRBD2
CDR3nt: TGTGCCAGCAGCGTAGGAGCGGGGGGTGAGACCCAGTACTTC
CDR3aa: CASSVGAGGETQYF

len: 16
v_gene: TRBV28
abundance: .
j_gene: TRBJ2-3
d_gene: TRBD2
CDR3nt: TGTGCCAGCAGTTATCTAGCGGAAAAGAGGACAGATACGCAGTATTTT
CDR3aa: CASSYLAEKRTDTQYF

len: 14
v_gene: TRBV4-1
abundance: .
j_gene: TRBJ1-2
d_gene: .
CDR3nt: TGCGCCAGCAGCCCACGGGAGGGCCCCTATGGCTACACCTTC
CDR3aa: CASSPREGPYGYTF

len: 14
v_gene: TRBV18
abundance: .
j_gene: TRBJ2-1
d_gene: .
CDR3nt: TGTGCCAGCTCCCCGGGGGACGGCTACAATGAGCAGTTCTTC
CDR3aa: CASSPGDGYNEQFF

len: 14
v_gene: TRBV2
abundance: .
j_gene: TRBJ1-5
d_gene: .
CDR3nt: TGTGCCAGCAGGAAGCCGGGGGCCGTTCAGCCCCAGCATTTT
CDR3aa: CASRKPGAVQPQHF

len: 13
v_gene: TRBV2
abundance: .
j_gene: TRBJ1-1
d_gene: .
CDR3nt: TGTGCATCGCAGCAGCACATGAACACTGAAGCTTTCTTT
CDR3aa: CASQQHMNTEAFF

len: 12
v_gene: TRBV29-1
abundance: .
j_gene: TRBJ2-7
d_gene: .
CDR3nt: TGCAGCGTTGCGGGGGACTCCTACGAGCAGTACTTC
CDR3aa: CSVAGDSYEQYF

len: 13
v_gene: TRBV5-4
abundance: few
j_gene: TRBJ2-7
d_gene: .
CDR3nt: TGTGCCAGCAGCTTGAACAGGGCCTACGAGCAGTACTTC
CDR3aa: CASSLNRAYEQYF

len: 14
v_gene: TRBV11-2
abundance: .
j_gene: TRBJ1-2
d_gene: TRBD1
CDR3nt: TGTGCCAGCAGTCAGAACAGGGGCGGCTATGGCTACACCTTC
CDR3aa: CASSQNRGGYGYTF

len: 15
v_gene: TRBV5-1
abundance: .
j_gene: TRBJ1-4
d_gene: .
CDR3nt: TGCGCCAGCAGCTTGGGGGCCGGCGCTAATGAAAAACTGTTTTTT
CDR3aa: CASSLGAGANEKLFF

len: 16
v_gene: TRBV7-2
abundance: .
j_gene: TRBJ2-3
d_gene: TRBD2
CDR3nt: TGTGCCAGCAGCTTACAGGGACTAAAATACACAGATACGCAGTATTTT
CDR3aa: CASSLQGLKYTDTQYF

len: 15
v_gene: TRBV6-1
abundance: few
j_gene: TRBJ1-5
d_gene: TRBD1
CDR3nt: TGTGCCAGCACTGAATTTGGACAGGGGCCTCAGCCCCAGCATTTT
CDR3aa: CASTEFGQGPQPQHF

len: 18
v_gene: TRBV5-1
abundance: .
j_gene: TRBJ1-3
d_gene: TRBD1
CDR3nt: TGCGCCAGCAGCTGGGGACAGGGCAATTTTCTCTCTGGAAACACCATATATTTT
CDR3aa: CASSWGQGNFLSGNTIYF